Listed here are 17 T cell receptor beta chains from one sample, sequenced in a study of beta chain features in type 1 diabetes. General study findings and limits: Researchers report that Type 1 diabetes patients had moderately but significantly shorter TCRB CDR3s across all four CD4+ subsets.

Their specific antigens are unknown. Since all of the isolated RNA was reverse transcribed, expressed TCRB transcripts were what got sequenced. Repertoires were generated with immunoSEQ multiplex PCR, while TCRdb's copy carries only in-frame clones and drops some. In the table there are about 340,000 clones, about 13% of which are singletons. Sequenced input: naive CD4+ T cells from blood. The receptors were sampled from a woman aged 18-29 years with type 1 diabetes.

This clone was seen a handful of times. This chain links TRBV2 with TRBJ1-2; D might be TRBD1 (5 bases). Germline V gives CDR1 SNHLY, CDR2 FYNNEI. The CDR3 loop spans 15 amino acids. Trimming pared 4 bases from V and 5 bases from J, leaving 17 bases between. The CDR3 nucleotides are TGTGCCAGCAGTGTATCACAGGACCCGTTGTATGGCTACACCTTC. Its translation: CASSVSQDPLYGYTF.

This clone has just a few counts. The rearrangement links TRBV18 to TRBJ2-5; possibly TRBD2 for D (5 bases). The CDR3 extends over 16 amino acids. Between the trimmed V and J ends, which lost 3 bases and 5 bases, there was a span of 19 bases. Germline V lookup: CDR1 KGHSH, CDR2 LQKENI. The CDR3 nucleotides read TGTGCCAGCTCACCGGCCGGGGATTGGTATAGCGAGACCCAGTACTTC. As protein: CASSPAGDWYSETQYF. Complete variable domain (other parts from reference TRBV18 and TRBJ2-5): NAGVMQNPRHLVRRRGQEARLRCSPMKGHSHVYWYRQLPEEGLKFMVYLQKENIIDESGMPKERFSAEFPKEGPSILRIQQVVRGDSAAYFCASSPAGDWYSETQYFGPGTRLLVL.

The rearrangement uses TRBV7-2 and TRBJ1-2, with 11 bases aligning to TRBD1. This CDR3 is 15 amino acids long. The germline V gene encodes CDR1 SGHTA and CDR2 FQGNSA. Trimming cost V 5 bases and J 3 bases; bases outside gene matches: 5. Written as DNA, the CDR3 is TGTGCCAGCAGCCTAGTGGGACAGGGGGACTATGGCTACACCTTC. Translating it yields CASSLVGQGDYGYTF. Based on the CDR3 plus reference TRBV7-2 and TRBJ1-2, the full variable domain is GAGVSQSPSNKVTEKGKDVELRCDPISGHTALYWYRQSLGQGLEFLIYFQGNSAPDKSGLPSDRFSAERTGGSVSTLTIQRTQQEDSAVYLCASSLVGQGDYGYTFGSGTRLTVV.

This chain uses TRBV19 with TRBJ1-5; D is possibly TRBD1 (5 bases). The V end lost 5 bases, the J end lost 3 bases, and 14 bases lay between the germline ends. This CDR3 is built from 15 residues. Looked up from germline, CDR1 is LNHDA and CDR2 is SQIVND (reference sequence). CDR3 in amino acids: CASSVQAGYNQPQHF. In nucleotides, the CDR3 is TGTGCCAGTAGTGTCCAAGCAGGGTACAATCAGCCCCAGCATTTT.

This clone has a handful of counts. V usage is TRBV28 and J usage is TRBJ1-1; TRBD1 is a possible D gene (5 bases). The CDR3 is 14 residues long. Trimming stripped 2 bases from V and 5 bases from J, with 12 bases between. CDR1 MDHEN and CDR2 SYDVKM come from the germline V gene. The CDR3 nucleotides read TGTGCCAGCAGTTTAACAGCAGGGCGGACTGAAGCTTTCTTT. As protein: CASSLTAGRTEAFF.

This clone was recorded a few times. This sample also contains other DNA sequences that code for the same CDR3. V gene TRBV5-1 combines with J gene TRBJ2-1; D not resolved. V was shortened by 0 bases and J by 7 bases, with 8 bases between the two germline ends. The CDR3 extends over 13 amino acids. Germline loops: CDR1 SGHRS, CDR2 YFSETQ. The CDR3 DNA reads TGCGCCAGCAGCTTGGGACCACTAAATGAGCAGTTCTTC. Amino acids: CASSLGPLNEQFF.

This chain uses TRBV6-5 with TRBJ1-1, with a tentative D call TRBD1 (5 bases). Per the germline V gene, CDR1 is MNHEY and CDR2 is SVGAGI. This CDR3 comprises 13 residues. The V gene lost 2 bases and the J gene lost 4 bases, with 8 bases spanning the gap. CDR3 sequence (DNA): TGTGCCAGCAGTTACGCGGGGGGCACTGAAGCTTTCTTT. Protein: CASSYAGGTEAFF.

Points on this clone: Different DNA sequences within this sample yield the same CDR3. This sequence joins TRBV9 and TRBJ2-7; no definite D call. Trimming took 0 bases from V and 3 from J, leaving 7 bases between them. The germline V gene encodes CDR1 SGDLS and CDR2 YYNGEE. The CDR3 spans 13 residues. The CDR3 sequence is CASSVAGSYEQYF. The CDR3 coding sequence is TGTGCCAGCAGCGTAGCAGGTAGCTACGAGCAGTACTTC.

This clone came up a few times. Other DNA sequences within the sample encode an identical CDR3. The DNA for the CDR3 is TGCAGCGTTGCTCCTCGACTAGCGGGCGACAATGAGCAGTTCTTC. Encoded protein: CSVAPRLAGDNEQFF. The rearrangement uses TRBV29-1 and TRBJ2-1, with 10 bases matching TRBD2. The CDR3 loop spans 15 amino acids. V trimming: 4 bases; J trimming: 5 bases; junction bases outside the gene matches: 8. Germline V gene sequence: CDR1 SQVTM, CDR2 ANQGSEA.

The chain combines TRBV27 with TRBJ2-1; 12 bases are a match to TRBD2. The CDR3 length is 16 residues. Germline V lookup: CDR1 MNHEY, CDR2 SMNVEV (reference sequence). The ends lost 4 bases at V and 8 bases at J; junction bases unmatched: 9. The CDR3 nucleotides are TGTGCCAGCAGTTACTTGCCTAGCGGGAGGGGTGATGAGCAGTTCTTC. This codes for CASSYLPSGRGDEQFF.

This clone was counted between two and nine times. The chain joins TRBV5-1 to TRBJ2-5; D may be TRBD1 (5 bases). CDR1 is SGHRS, CDR2 YFSETQ, per germline. The ends were cut back, 4 bases at V and 5 bases at J, with 12 bases in the middle. The CDR3 consists of 13 residues. The CDR3 bases are TGCGCCAGCAGCCCAGGGCGTTGGGAGACCCAGTACTTC. This sequence encodes CASSPGRWETQYF.

The genes are TRBV4-1 and TRBJ2-6; D possibly corresponds to TRBD2 (7 bases). V lost 3 bases to trimming and J lost 0 bases, with 12 bases between them. CDR3 length equals 17 residues. CDR1 is MGHRA and CDR2 is YSYEKL in the germline V gene. CDR3 in DNA: TGCGCCAGCAGCCAGGGGGGGGCTTTCTCTGGGGCCAACGTCCTGACTTTC. It encodes CASSQGGAFSGANVLTF.

This clone was seen a few times. The chain couples TRBV7-6 to TRBJ2-7, with 9 bases lining up with TRBD2. The CDR3 loop spans 15 amino acids. Germline-derived CDR1 and CDR2 are SGHVS and FNYEAQ. The J segment lost 4 bases and the V segment lost 4 bases, leaving 8 bases of the junction unmatched. CDR3: CASSSEPGLAYEQYF. CDR3 nucleotides: TGTGCCAGCAGCTCAGAACCGGGACTAGCTTACGAGCAGTACTTC.

This clone occurred a few times. The J gene is TRBJ2-1, the V gene TRBV30, with 11 bases fitting TRBD2. J gave up 15 bases and V 2 bases, and 9 bases lay outside the gene matches. The CDR3 is made up of 13 amino acids. The germline V gene has CDR1 GTSNPN and CDR2 SVGIG (reference sequence). CDR3 loop: CAWSLSGRAQLFF. The DNA of the CDR3 is TGTGCCTGGAGTCTTAGCGGGAGGGCCCAACTGTTCTTC.

The rearrangement links TRBV10-2 to TRBJ2-1; 12 bases are shared with TRBD2. Trimming took 7 bases from V and 6 from J; bases not matched to a gene: 13. Germline CDR1 is WSHSY and CDR2 is SAAADI. The CDR3 is 17 amino acids. Written as DNA, the CDR3 is TGCGCCAGCAAAGGACTAGCGGGAAACATCGGGATCAATGAGCAGTTCTTC. It encodes CASKGLAGNIGINEQFF.

The rearrangement links TRBV7-2 to TRBJ2-2; D is ambiguous. Trimming cost V 4 bases and J 6 bases, with 6 bases left between them. Germline assignment: CDR1 SGHTA and CDR2 FQGNSA. This CDR3 contains 12 residues. The CDR3 bases are TGTGCCAGCAGCTCGTTCCCCGGGGAGCTGTTTTTT. Translation gives CASSSFPGELFF.

V gene TRBV18 combines with J gene TRBJ2-7; no clear D gene. V gave up 6 bases and J gave up 1 base, with 7 bases separating them. CDR1 and CDR2 (germline): KGHSH, LQKENI. The CDR3 runs to 12 residues. The CDR3 region has the DNA TGTGCCAGCTCCACCGGGTCCTACGAGCAGTACGTC. Its translation is CASSTGSYEQYV.